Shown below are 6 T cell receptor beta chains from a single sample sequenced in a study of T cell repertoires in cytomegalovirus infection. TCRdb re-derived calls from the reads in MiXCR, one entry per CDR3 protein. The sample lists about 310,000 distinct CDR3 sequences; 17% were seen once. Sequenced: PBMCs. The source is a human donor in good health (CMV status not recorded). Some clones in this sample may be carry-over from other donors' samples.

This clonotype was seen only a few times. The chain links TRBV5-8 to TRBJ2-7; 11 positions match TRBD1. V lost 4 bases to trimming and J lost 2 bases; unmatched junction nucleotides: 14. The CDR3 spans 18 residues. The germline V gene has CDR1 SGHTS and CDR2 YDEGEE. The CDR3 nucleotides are TGTGCCAGCAGCCTAGTCCCCAGGACAGGGGGCGCCCCCTACGAGCAGTACTTC. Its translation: CASSLVPRTGGAPYEQYF.

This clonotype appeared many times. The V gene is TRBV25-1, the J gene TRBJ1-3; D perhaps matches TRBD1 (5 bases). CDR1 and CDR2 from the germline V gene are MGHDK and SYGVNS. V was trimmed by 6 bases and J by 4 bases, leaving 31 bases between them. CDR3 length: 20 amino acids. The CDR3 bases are TGTGCCAGCAGCTCCCTACAATCTGAGGCGGGGCCGGCGGCGGGAAACACCATATATTTT. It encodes CASSSLQSEAGPAAGNTIYF.

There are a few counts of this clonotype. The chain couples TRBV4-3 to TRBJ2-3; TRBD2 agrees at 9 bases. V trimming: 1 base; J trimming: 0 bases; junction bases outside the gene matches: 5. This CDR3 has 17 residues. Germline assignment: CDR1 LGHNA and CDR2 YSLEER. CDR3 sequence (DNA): TGCGCCAGCAGCCAAGGGCCCGGGACTAGCAGCACAGATACGCAGTATTTT. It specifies CASSQGPGTSSTDTQYF.

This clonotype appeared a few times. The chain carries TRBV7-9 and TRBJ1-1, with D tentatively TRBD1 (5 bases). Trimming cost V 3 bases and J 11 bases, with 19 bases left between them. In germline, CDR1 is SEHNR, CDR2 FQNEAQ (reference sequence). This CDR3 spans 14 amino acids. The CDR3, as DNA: TGTGCCAGCAGCTTCGGCGGTGAGGGGAGGAACGCTTTCTTT. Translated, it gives CASSFGGEGRNAFF.

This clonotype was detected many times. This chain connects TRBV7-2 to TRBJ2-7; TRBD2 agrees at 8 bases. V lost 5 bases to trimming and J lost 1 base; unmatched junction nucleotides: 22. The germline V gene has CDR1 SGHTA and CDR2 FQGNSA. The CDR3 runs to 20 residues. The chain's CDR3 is CASSPPGGAGGHSLSYEQYF. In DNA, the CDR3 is TGTGCCAGCAGCCCGCCGGGTGGGGCGGGGGGCCACTCCTTATCCTACGAGCAGTACTTC.

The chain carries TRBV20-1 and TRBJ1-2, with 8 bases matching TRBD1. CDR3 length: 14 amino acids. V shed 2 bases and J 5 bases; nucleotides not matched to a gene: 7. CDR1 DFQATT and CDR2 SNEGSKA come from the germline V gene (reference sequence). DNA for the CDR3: TGCAGTGCTAGACCGACAGGGGCGGGGTATGGCTACACCTTC. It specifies CSARPTGAGYGYTF.